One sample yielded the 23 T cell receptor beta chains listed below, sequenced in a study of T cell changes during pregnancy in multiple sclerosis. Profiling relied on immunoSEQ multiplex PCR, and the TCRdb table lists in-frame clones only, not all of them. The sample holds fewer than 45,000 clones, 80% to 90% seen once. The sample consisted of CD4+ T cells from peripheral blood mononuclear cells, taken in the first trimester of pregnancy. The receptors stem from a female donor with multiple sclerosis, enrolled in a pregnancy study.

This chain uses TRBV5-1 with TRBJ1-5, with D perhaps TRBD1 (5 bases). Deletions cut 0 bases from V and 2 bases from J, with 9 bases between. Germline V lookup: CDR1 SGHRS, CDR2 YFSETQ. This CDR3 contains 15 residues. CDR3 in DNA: TGCGCCAGCAGCTTGGAAGGGGCCGGCAATCAGCCCCAGCATTTT. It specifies CASSLEGAGNQPQHF. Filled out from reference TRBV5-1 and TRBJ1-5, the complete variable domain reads KAGVTQTPRYLIKTRGQQVTLSCSPISGHRSVSWYQQTPGQGLQFLFEYFSETQRNKGNFPGRFSGRQFSNSRSEMNVSTLELGDSALYLCASSLEGAGNQPQHFGDGTRLSIL.

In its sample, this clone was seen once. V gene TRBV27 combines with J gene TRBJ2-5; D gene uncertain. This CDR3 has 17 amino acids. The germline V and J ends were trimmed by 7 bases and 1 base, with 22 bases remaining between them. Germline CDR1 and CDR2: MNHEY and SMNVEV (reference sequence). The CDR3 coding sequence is TGTGCCAGCACCTCCGTGTGGTCTGTGGGCCTCCAAGAGACCCAGTACTTC. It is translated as CASTSVWSVGLQETQYF.

The CDR3 is CASSKAILRGAGRAFF. DNA of the CDR3: TGTGCCAGCAGCAAAGCGATTCTTCGGGGGGCCGGGCGAGCTTTCTTT. This chain joins TRBV21-1 and TRBJ1-1. TRBV21-1 constitutes a pseudogene. There are 16 residues in the CDR3.

The CDR3 DNA is TGTGCCAGCAGTTACTGGCCGGGACAGGGAACCTACGAGCAGTACTTC. Translation: CASSYWPGQGTYEQYF. This chain joins TRBV6-5 and TRBJ2-7, with TRBD1 identical over 9 bases. V gave up 1 base and J gave up 2 bases; unmatched junction bases: 6. The germline CDR1 and CDR2 sequences are MNHEY and SVGAGI. The CDR3 covers 16 residues.

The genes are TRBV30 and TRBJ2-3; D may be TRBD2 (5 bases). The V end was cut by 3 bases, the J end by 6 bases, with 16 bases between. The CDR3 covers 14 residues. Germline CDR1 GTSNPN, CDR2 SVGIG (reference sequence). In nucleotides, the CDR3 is TGTGCCTGGAGGAATGCCCGGAGGTGGGATACGCAGTATTTT. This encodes CAWRNARRWDTQYF.

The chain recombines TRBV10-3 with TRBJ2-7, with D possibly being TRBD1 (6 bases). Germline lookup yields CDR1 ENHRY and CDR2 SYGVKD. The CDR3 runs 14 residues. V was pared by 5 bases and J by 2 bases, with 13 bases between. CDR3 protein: CAISSGTPPYEQYF. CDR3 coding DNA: TGTGCCATCAGTTCCGGGACACCCCCCTACGAGCAGTACTTC.

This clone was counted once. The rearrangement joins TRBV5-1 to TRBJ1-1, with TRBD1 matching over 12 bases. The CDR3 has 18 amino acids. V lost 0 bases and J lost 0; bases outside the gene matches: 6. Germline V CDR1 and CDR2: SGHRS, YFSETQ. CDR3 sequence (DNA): TGCGCCAGCAGCTTGGGCCCCGGGACAGGGGGCCTGAACACTGAAGCTTTCTTT. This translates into CASSLGPGTGGLNTEAFF.

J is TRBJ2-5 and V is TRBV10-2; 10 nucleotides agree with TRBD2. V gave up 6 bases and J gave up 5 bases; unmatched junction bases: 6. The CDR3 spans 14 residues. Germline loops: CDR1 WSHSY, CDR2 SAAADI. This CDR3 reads CASRLAGVSETQYF. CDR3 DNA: TGCGCCAGCAGGCTAGCGGGAGTTTCTGAGACCCAGTACTTC.

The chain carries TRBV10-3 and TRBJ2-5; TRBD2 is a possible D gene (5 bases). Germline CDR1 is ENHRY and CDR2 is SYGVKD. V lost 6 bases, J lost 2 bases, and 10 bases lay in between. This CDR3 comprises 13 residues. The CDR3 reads CAISGPGQETQYF. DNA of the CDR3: TGTGCCATCAGCGGACCGGGGCAAGAGACCCAGTACTTC.

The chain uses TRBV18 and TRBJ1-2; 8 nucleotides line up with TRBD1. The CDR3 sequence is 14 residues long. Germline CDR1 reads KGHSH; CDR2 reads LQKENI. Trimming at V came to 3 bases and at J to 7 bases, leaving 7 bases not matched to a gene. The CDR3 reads CASSPMQGAGGYTF. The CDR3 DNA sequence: TGTGCCAGCTCACCCATGCAGGGGGCGGGTGGCTACACCTTC.

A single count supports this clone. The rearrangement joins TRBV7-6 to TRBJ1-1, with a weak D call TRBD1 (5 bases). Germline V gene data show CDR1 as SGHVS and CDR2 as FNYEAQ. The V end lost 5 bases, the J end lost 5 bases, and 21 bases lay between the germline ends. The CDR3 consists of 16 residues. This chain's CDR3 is CASSQTDPGAGTEAFF. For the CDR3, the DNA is TGTGCCAGCAGCCAAACGGACCCTGGGGCAGGTACTGAAGCTTTCTTT. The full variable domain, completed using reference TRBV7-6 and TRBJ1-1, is GAGVSQSPRYKVTKRGQDVALRCDPISGHVSLYWYRQALGQGPEFLTYFNYEAQQDKSGLPNDRFSAERPEGSISTLTIQRTEQRDSAMYRCASSQTDPGAGTEAFFGQGTRLTVV.

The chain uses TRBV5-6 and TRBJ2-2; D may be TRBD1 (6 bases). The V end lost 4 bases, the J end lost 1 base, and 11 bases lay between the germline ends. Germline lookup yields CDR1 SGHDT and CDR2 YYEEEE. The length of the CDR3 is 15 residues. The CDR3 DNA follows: TGTGCCAGCAGCCGGGACAATTGGAACACCGGGGAGCTGTTTTTT. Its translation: CASSRDNWNTGELFF.

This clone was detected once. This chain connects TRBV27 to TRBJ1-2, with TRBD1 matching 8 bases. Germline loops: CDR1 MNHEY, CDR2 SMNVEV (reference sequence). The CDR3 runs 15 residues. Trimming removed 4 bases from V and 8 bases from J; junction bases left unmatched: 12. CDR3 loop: CASSWEQGATRGYTF. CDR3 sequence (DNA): TGTGCCAGCAGTTGGGAGCAGGGGGCGACGAGGGGCTACACCTTC.

CDR3 loop: CASSSQGGRNDEAFF. The CDR3 nucleotides read TGTGCCAGCAGTTCCCAGGGAGGGCGGAATGATGAAGCTTTCTTT. The chain links TRBV6-1 to TRBJ1-1, with D perhaps matching TRBD1 (5 bases). This CDR3 is built from 15 residues. V shed 5 bases and J shed 7 bases, with 20 bases lying between them. Germline CDR1 and CDR2: MNHNS and SASEGT.

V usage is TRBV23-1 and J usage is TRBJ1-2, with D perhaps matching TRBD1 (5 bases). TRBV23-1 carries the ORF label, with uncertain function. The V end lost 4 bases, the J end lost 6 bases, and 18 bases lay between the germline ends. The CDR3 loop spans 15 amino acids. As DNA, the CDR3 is TGCGCCAGCAGTCCCACCGTGGTAGGGGAAAATGGCTACACCTTC. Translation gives CASSPTVVGENGYTF.

The CDR3 sequence: CAWSVLGNTEAFF. In nucleotides, the CDR3 is TGTGCCTGGAGTGTACTTGGGAACACTGAAGCTTTCTTT. This chain connects TRBV30 to TRBJ1-1, with no clear D. The germline V gene has CDR1 GTSNPN and CDR2 SVGIG (reference sequence). The CDR3 covers 13 residues. Trimming pared 0 bases from V and 1 base from J, leaving 6 bases between.

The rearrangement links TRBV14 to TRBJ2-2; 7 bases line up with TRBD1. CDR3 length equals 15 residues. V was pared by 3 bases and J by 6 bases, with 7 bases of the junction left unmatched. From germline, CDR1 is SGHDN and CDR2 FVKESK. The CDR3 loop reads CASSQRWQGAGELFF. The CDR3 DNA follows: TGTGCCAGCAGCCAGCGGTGGCAGGGGGCCGGGGAGCTGTTTTTT. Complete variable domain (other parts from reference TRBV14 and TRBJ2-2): EAGVTQFPSHSVIEKGQTVTLRCDPISGHDNLYWYRRVMGKEIKFLLHFVKESKQDESGMPNNRFLAERTGGTYSTLKVQPAELEDSGVYFCASSQRWQGAGELFFGEGSRLTVL.

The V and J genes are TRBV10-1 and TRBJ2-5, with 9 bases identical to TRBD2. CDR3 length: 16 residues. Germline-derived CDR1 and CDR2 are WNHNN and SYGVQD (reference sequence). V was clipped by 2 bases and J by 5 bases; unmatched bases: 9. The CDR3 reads CASSEASGTLMETQYF. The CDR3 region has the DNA TGCGCCAGCAGTGAGGCTAGCGGGACCCTAATGGAGACCCAGTACTTC.

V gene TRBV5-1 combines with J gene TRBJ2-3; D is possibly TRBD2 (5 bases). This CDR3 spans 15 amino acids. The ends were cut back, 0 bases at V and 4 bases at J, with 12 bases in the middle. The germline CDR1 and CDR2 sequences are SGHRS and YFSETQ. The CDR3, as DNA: TGCGCCAGCAGCTTGGCCGTCGGGCGGGCAGATACGCAGTATTTT. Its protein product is CASSLAVGRADTQYF.

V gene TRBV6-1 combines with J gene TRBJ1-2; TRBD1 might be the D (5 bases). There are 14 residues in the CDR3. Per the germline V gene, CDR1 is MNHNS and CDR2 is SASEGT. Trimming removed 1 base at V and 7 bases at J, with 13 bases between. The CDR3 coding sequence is TGTGCCAGCAGTGAAGGGGGCCCGCGGAGTGGCTACACCTTC. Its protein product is CASSEGGPRSGYTF.

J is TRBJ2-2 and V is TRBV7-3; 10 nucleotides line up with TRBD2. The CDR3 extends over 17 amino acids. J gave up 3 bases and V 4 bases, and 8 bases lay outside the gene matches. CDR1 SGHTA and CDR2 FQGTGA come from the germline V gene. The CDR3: CASSSPALAGDTGELFF. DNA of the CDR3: TGTGCCAGCAGCTCCCCGGCGCTAGCGGGGGACACCGGGGAGCTGTTTTTT.

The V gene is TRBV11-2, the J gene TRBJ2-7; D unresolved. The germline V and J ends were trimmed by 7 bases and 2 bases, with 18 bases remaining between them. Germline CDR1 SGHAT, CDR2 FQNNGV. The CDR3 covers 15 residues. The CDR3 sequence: CASTLGYALPYEQYF. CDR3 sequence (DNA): TGTGCCAGCACCCTCGGGTATGCTCTTCCCTACGAGCAGTACTTC.

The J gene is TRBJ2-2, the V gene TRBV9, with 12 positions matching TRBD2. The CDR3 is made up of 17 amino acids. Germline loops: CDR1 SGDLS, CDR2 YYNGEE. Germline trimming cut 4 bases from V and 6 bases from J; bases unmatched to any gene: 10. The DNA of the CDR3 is TGTGCCAGCAGCCCCCGCCTAGCGGGGGGGGAGGCCGGGGAGCTGTTTTTT. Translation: CASSPRLAGGEAGELFF.